Listed here is a single TCR beta chain. Random hexamers served to reverse transcribe roughly 0.45 to 1 ug RNA. TCRdb used MiXCR to reprocess the immunoSEQ multiplex PCR reads, holding one entry per CDR3 protein. The sample contains approximately 87,000 distinct CDR3 sequences, 96% of which appear only once. The sample originates from a study of CD8 T cells in Susac syndrome. Germline CDR1 reads DFQATT; CDR2 reads SNEGSKA (reference sequence). V was trimmed by 0 bases and J by 1 base, leaving 15 bases between them. The length of the CDR3 is 16 residues. The source is a human donor with Susac syndrome. This chain connects TRBV20-1 to TRBJ1-1; D call uncertain. The sequenced sample was CD8+ T cells from PBMCs. CDR3: CSARDLFGLGNTEAFF. In DNA form, the CDR3 reads TGCAGTGCTAGAGACCTCTTCGGACTGGGGAACACTGAAGCTTTCTTT.